This TCR beta chain appears in the sequencing data of a study of cytomegalovirus exposure and HLA in healthy donors. Some clones are missing from TCRdb's copy, which holds only in-frame ones; the method was immunoSEQ multiplex PCR. The sample carries about 84,000 clones, approximately 91% recorded once. Trimming removed 5 bases at V and 1 base at J, with 8 bases between. The CDR3 spans 14 residues. Germline-derived CDR1 and CDR2 are LNHDA and SQIVND (reference sequence). The specimen was PBMCs. The V gene is TRBV19, the J gene TRBJ2-2; weak D call: TRBD1 (5 bases). The source is a man aged 25 to 45 in good health and CMV-seronegative. CDR3 nucleotide sequence: TGTGCCAGTAGTTTTACAGGGAACACCGGGGAGCTGTTTTTT. This sequence encodes CASSFTGNTGELFF. The complete variable domain, with remaining parts taken from reference TRBV19 and TRBJ2-2, reads DGGITQSPKYLFRKEGQNVTLSCEQNLNHDAMYWYRQDPGQGLRLIYYSQIVNDFQKGDIAEGYSVSREKKESFPLTVTSAQKNPTAFYLCASSFTGNTGELFFGEGSRLTVL.